These T cell receptor beta chains were read from a single sample in a study of T cell responses to AZD1222 COVID-19 vaccine. Repertoires were generated with immunoSEQ multiplex PCR, while TCRdb's copy carries only in-frame clones and drops some. Here the sample spans more than 70,000 clones, 90% being singletons. The sequencing here drew on peripheral blood, taken on day 0 of AZD1222 vaccination. These receptors were obtained from an adult in good health. CDR3s include the opening cysteine and the closing phenylalanine or tryptophan. Each record gives: D gene, V gene, clone size, J gene, CDR3 protein, CDR3 DNA. D genes are given only for firm matches. Some rows have no size entry. The others give once, few or many, or a class for an expanded clone.

>-|TRBV5-5|-|TRBJ1-2
CASQDSLNYGYTF
TGTGCCAGCCAGGACAGTCTTAACTATGGCTACACCTTC
>-|TRBV7-7|few|TRBJ1-5
CASSACGGEALPQPQHF
TGTGCCAGCAGCGCTTGTGGAGGGGAAGCCTTACCGCAGCCCCAGCATTTT
>-|TRBV24-1|-|TRBJ2-1
CATSEVSRPENEQFF
TGTGCCACCAGTGAGGTTAGTCGCCCGGAGAATGAGCAGTTCTTC
>-|TRBV9|-|TRBJ1-2
CASSVTGNYGYTF
TGTGCCAGCAGCGTTACAGGGAACTATGGCTACACCTTC
>TRBD1|TRBV29-1|-|TRBJ1-2
CSVEDQGTGGPDYGYTF
TGCAGCGTTGAAGATCAAGGGACAGGGGGTCCAGACTATGGCTACACCTTC
>TRBD1|TRBV12-3/TRBV12-4|-|TRBJ1-1
CASSQQGAGAFF
TGTGCCAGCAGCCAACAGGGGGCTGGAGCTTTCTTT
>-|TRBV10-3|-|TRBJ2-7
CAIRQTGVQGYEQYF
TGTGCCATCAGACAAACAGGAGTTCAAGGCTACGAGCAGTACTTC
>TRBD1|TRBV5-6|-|TRBJ1-3
CASSLPKDRAPGNTIYF
TGTGCCAGCAGCTTGCCGAAAGACAGGGCCCCTGGAAACACCATATATTTT
>-|TRBV6-2/TRBV6-3|-|TRBJ1-2
CASSKRTAEDYGYTF
TGTGCCAGCAGCAAAAGGACAGCGGAGGACTATGGCTACACCTTC
>-|TRBV10-2|-|TRBJ2-7
CASREGDTYEQYF
TGCGCCAGCCGCGAGGGAGATACCTACGAGCAGTACTTC
>TRBD2|TRBV7-3|-|TRBJ2-5
CASSLASPGTSGGVVQETQYF
TGTGCCAGCAGCTTGGCTTCCCCCGGGACTAGCGGGGGAGTTGTCCAAGAGACCCAGTACTTC
>TRBD1|TRBV19|few|TRBJ1-2
CASSVLTGNGRDGYTF
TGTGCCAGTAGTGTTCTGACAGGGAACGGCCGGGATGGCTACACCTTC
>-|TRBV11-3|-|TRBJ2-7
CASSSRDYEQYF
TGTGCCAGCAGCAGCCGGGACTACGAGCAGTACTTC
>-|TRBV19|-|TRBJ1-6
CASSISDSPLHF
TGTGCCAGTAGTATCAGCGATTCACCCCTCCACTTT
>TRBD1|TRBV6-5|-|TRBJ1-2
CASSRTGTYGYTF
TGTGCCAGCAGTCGGACAGGAACCTATGGCTACACCTTC
>-|TRBV6-5|-|TRBJ1-3
CASSSDSRAGNTIYF
TGTGCCAGCAGTTCGGACAGCAGGGCTGGAAACACCATATATTTT
>TRBD1|TRBV7-9|once|TRBJ2-2
CASSQPDRGNTGELFF
TGTGCCAGCAGCCAGCCGGACAGGGGGAACACCGGGGAGCTGTTTTTT
>TRBD1|TRBV6-4|-|TRBJ2-1
CASSDSRWDRAREQFF
TGTGCCAGCAGTGACTCGCGTTGGGACAGGGCAAGAGAGCAGTTCTTC
>-|TRBV27|-|TRBJ1-1
CASSPRPPLSTEAFF
TGTGCCAGCAGTCCCCGACCCCCGCTGAGCACTGAAGCTTTCTTT
>-|TRBV10-3|-|TRBJ2-3
CAVQKGVLSTDTQYF
TGTGCCGTCCAAAAGGGGGTTCTCAGCACAGATACGCAGTATTTT
>TRBD2|TRBV7-9|-|TRBJ2-7
CASSVRVLAGDEQYF
TGTGCCAGCAGCGTGAGGGTACTAGCGGGAGATGAGCAGTACTTC
>-|TRBV27|-|TRBJ2-7
CASSTWGIYEQYF
TGTGCCAGCAGTACCTGGGGAATCTACGAGCAGTACTTC
>-|TRBV5-1|-|TRBJ1-5
CASSLEGVPPQHF
TGCGCCAGCAGCTTGGAGGGTGTTCCGCCCCAGCATTTT
>-|TRBV9|once|TRBJ2-1
CASSADYRTDEQFF
TGTGCCAGCAGCGCGGACTATAGGACGGATGAGCAGTTCTTC
>-|TRBV10-3|-|TRBJ1-5
CAISERWDQPQHF
TGTGCCATCAGTGAGCGTTGGGATCAGCCCCAGCATTTT
>TRBD1|TRBV2|-|TRBJ1-5
CASRDRDSAYQPQHF
TGTGCCAGCAGGGACCGGGACAGCGCGTATCAGCCCCAGCATTTT
>-|TRBV5-1|-|TRBJ2-7
CASSWGGASYEQYF
TGCGCCAGCAGCTGGGGCGGGGCAAGCTACGAGCAGTACTTC